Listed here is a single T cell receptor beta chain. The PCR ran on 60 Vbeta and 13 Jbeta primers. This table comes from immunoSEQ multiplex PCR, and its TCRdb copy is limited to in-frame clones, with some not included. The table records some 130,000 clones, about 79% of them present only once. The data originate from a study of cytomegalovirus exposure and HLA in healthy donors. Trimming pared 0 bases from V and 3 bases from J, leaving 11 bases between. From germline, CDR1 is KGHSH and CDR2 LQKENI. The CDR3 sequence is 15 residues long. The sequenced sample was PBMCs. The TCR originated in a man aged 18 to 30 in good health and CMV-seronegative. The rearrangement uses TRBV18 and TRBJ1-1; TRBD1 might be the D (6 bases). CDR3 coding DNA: TGTGCCAGCTCACCACCGGTACAGGGATACACTGAAGCTTTCTTT. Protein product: CASSPPVQGYTEAFF.